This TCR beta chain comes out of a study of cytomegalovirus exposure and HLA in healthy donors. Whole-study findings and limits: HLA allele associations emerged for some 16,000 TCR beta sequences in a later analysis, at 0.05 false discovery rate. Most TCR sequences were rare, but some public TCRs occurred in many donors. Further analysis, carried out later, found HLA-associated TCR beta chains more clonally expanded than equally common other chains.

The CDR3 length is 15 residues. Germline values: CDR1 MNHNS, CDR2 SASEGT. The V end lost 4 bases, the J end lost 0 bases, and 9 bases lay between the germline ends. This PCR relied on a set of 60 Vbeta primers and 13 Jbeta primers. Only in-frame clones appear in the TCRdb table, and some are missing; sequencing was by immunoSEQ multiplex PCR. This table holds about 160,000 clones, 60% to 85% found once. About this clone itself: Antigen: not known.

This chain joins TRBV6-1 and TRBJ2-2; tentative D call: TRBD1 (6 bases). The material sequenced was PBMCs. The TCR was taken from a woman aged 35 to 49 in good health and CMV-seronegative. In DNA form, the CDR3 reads TGTGCCAGCAGTGCAGGACAGCCGAACACCGGGGAGCTGTTTTTT. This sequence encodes CASSAGQPNTGELFF.